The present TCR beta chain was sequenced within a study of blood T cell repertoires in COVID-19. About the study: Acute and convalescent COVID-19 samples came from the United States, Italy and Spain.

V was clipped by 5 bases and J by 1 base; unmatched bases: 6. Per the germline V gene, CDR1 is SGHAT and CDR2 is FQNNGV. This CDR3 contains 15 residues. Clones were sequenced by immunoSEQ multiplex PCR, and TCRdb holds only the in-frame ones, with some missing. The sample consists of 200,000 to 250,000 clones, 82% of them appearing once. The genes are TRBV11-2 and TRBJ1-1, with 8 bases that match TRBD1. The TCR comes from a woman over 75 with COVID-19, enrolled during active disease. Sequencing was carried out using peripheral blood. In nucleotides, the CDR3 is TGTGCCAGCAGCAAGCAGGGGGCCCAGAACACTGAAGCTTTCTTT. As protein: CASSKQGAQNTEAFF. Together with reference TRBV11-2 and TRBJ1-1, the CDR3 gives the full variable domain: EAGVAQSPRYKIIEKRQSVAFWCNPISGHATLYWYQQILGQGPKLLIQFQNNGVVDDSQLPKDRFSAERLKGVDSTLKIQPAKLEDSAVYLCASSKQGAQNTEAFFGQGTRLTVV.